This T cell receptor beta chain is drawn from a study of blood T cell repertoires in COVID-19. Across the whole study: COVID-19 samples collected from the United States, Italy and Spain covered acute and convalescent phases. Sources were T cells, B-cell-depleted T cells, or PBMCs; the material itself was cDNA or gDNA.

Authors' methods: Nucleated cell number was recorded as an estimate derived from reference gene primer amplification. Profiled with immunoSEQ multiplex PCR; TCRdb holds only in-frame clones, not every one. V and J calls and clone size are as listed in that table; D and trimming were resolved from the DNA. The sample has 87,000 or so clones, over 75% seen once. CDR3 length: 13 amino acids. CDR1 and CDR2 (germline): SGHRS, YFSETQ. V lost 1 base, J lost 7 bases, and 8 bases lay in between. This receptor was obtained from an elderly man with acute or convalescent COVID-19. The sequenced sample consisted of peripheral blood. This sequence joins TRBV5-1 and TRBJ2-2; no reliable D call. The CDR3 loop is CASSLHELGELFF. In DNA form, the CDR3 reads TGCGCCAGCAGCTTGCACGAGCTCGGGGAGCTGTTTTTT.